A single sample is the source of the 27 T cell receptor beta chains below, sequenced in a study of T cell repertoires in cytomegalovirus infection. TCRdb re-analysed the reads in MiXCR, keeping a single row per CDR3 protein. The sample includes around 630,000 distinct CDR3 sequences, less than 25% of them seen just once. Input material: CD8+ T cells from PBMCs. These receptor sequences come from a human donor in good health (CMV status not recorded). Some clones in this sample may be carry-over from other donors' samples.

The chain couples TRBV29-1 to TRBJ2-7; D not resolved. The CDR3 consists of 12 residues. V was clipped by 6 bases and J by 2 bases, with 11 bases between them. The germline CDR1 and CDR2 sequences are SQVTM and ANQGSEA. The DNA for the CDR3 is TGCAGCGTCGGGTGGAGTACCTACGAGCAGTACTTC. Translated: CSVGWSTYEQYF.

The rearrangement links TRBV5-6 to TRBJ2-7; no clear D gene. CDR3 length: 13 residues. Germline values: CDR1 SGHDT, CDR2 YYEEEE. Trimming left V 2 bases short and J 4 bases short, with 10 bases between. The CDR3 DNA reads as TGTGCCAGCAGCTTTTGGACGGCTTACGAGCAGTACTTC. Translated, it gives CASSFWTAYEQYF.

This clonotype was observed a few times. The rearrangement joins TRBV15 to TRBJ1-3, with D perhaps TRBD1 (5 bases). Germline-derived CDR1 and CDR2 are LNHNV and YYDKDF (reference sequence). The CDR3 spans 18 residues. The V end was cut by 5 bases, the J end by 0 bases, with 20 bases between. The CDR3 loop reads CATSDIPGADLSGNTIYF. The CDR3 bases are TGTGCCACCAGCGATATTCCCGGGGCAGATCTCTCTGGAAACACCATATATTTT.

This clonotype was seen a handful of times. This chain links TRBV2 with TRBJ1-5; D uncertain. Trimming left V 4 bases short and J 5 bases short, with 6 bases between. Germline CDR1 reads SNHLY; CDR2 reads FYNNEI. The CDR3 covers 12 residues. The chain's CDR3 is CASSAGDQPQHF. In DNA form, the CDR3 reads TGTGCCAGCAGTGCTGGGGATCAGCCCCAGCATTTT.

This clonotype was picked up many times. The chain combines TRBV7-8 with TRBJ1-5; 7 bases are a match to TRBD1. The CDR3 is 15 amino acids. Germline V gene sequence: CDR1 SGHVS, CDR2 FQNEAQ. V lost 5 bases to trimming and J lost 0 bases; unmatched junction nucleotides: 4. The CDR3, as DNA: TGTGCCAGCAGCCTTGGGACAGCTAGCAATCAGCCCCAGCATTTT. Encoded protein: CASSLGTASNQPQHF. Supplemented by reference TRBV7-8 and TRBJ1-5, the full variable domain reads GAGVSQSPRYKVAKRGQDVALRCDPISGHVSLFWYQQALGQGPEFLTYFQNEAQLDKSGLPSDRFFAERPEGSVSTLKIQRTQQEDSAVYLCASSLGTASNQPQHFGDGTRLSIL.

This clonotype was seen at least ten times. The chain links TRBV29-1 to TRBJ1-2, with 10 positions matching TRBD1. In germline, CDR1 is SQVTM, CDR2 ANQGSEA. This CDR3 comprises 16 residues. The junction had 12 bases not matched to a gene; V was cut back by 3 bases and J by 5 bases. The CDR3 DNA sequence: TGCAGCGTTGAGATTCTACCGGGACAGGGGACGTATGGCTACACCTTC. This encodes CSVEILPGQGTYGYTF.

This clonotype was seen only a few times. The V gene is TRBV27, the J gene TRBJ2-1, with TRBD1 matching over 8 bases. Trimming cost V 4 bases and J 1 base; bases outside gene matches: 6. This CDR3 comprises 16 residues. Germline V lookup: CDR1 MNHEY, CDR2 SMNVEV (reference sequence). CDR3 loop: CASSSNRGWSYNEQFF. CDR3 nucleotide sequence: TGTGCCAGCAGTTCCAACAGGGGGTGGTCCTACAATGAGCAGTTCTTC.

This clonotype has a handful of counts. CDR3 nucleotides: TGTGCCAGCAGCCGCAGACTAGGTTCTCTCTATGAGCAGTTCTTC. It yields the protein CASSRRLGSLYEQFF. The V call is TRBV28, the J call TRBJ2-1; TRBD2 might be the D (6 bases). Between the trimmed V and J ends, which lost 6 bases and 8 bases, there was a span of 20 bases. Germline V gene lookup returns CDR1 MDHEN and CDR2 SYDVKM. This CDR3 spans 15 amino acids.

This clonotype was seen ten or more times. CDR3 nucleotides: TGTGCCAGCAGTGGGCCTGGTGGCAATCAGCCCCAGCATTTT. Translating gives CASSGPGGNQPQHF. This chain uses TRBV12-3 or TRBV12-4 with TRBJ1-5; D uncertain. The CDR3 covers 14 residues. V dropped 5 bases and J dropped 2 bases, with 10 bases sitting between them.

There are a few counts of this clonotype. Relative to the germline gene, one junction end is altered; a read error may explain this. J is TRBJ2-4 and V is TRBV12-3 or TRBV12-4; TRBD1 might be the D (6 bases). The CDR3 runs 12 residues. The CDR3 is CASSPLGGAFNF. CDR3 DNA: TGTGCCAGCAGTCCTCTTGGGGGCGCATTCAACTTC.

A few counts support this clonotype. The chain joins TRBV6-6 to TRBJ2-7; tentatively, D is TRBD2 (6 bases). The length of the CDR3 is 14 residues. V was shortened by 5 bases and J by 4 bases, with 15 bases between the two germline ends. Germline CDR1 MNHNY, CDR2 SVGAGI (reference sequence). The CDR3 spells CASSPGGARYEQYF. The CDR3 DNA reads TGTGCCAGCAGTCCCGGAGGGGCGAGGTACGAGCAGTACTTC.

A remark on this clonotype: A much larger clonotype is one base distant, so this may be a read error. The chain links TRBV7-6 to TRBJ2-7; D is unclear. Germline CDR1 reads SGHVS; CDR2 reads FNYEAQ. The germline V and J ends were trimmed by 5 bases and 2 bases, with 10 bases remaining between them. This CDR3 spans 13 amino acids. The CDR3: CASSPNRAYEQYF. Here the CDR3 DNA reads TGTGCCAGCAGCCCTAACCGGGCCTACGAGCAGTACTTC.

The gene calls are TRBV6-4 and TRBJ1-2, with 8 positions matching TRBD1. Germline CDR1 and CDR2: MRHNA and SNTAGT. The ends lost 2 bases at V and 6 bases at J; junction bases unmatched: 2. This CDR3 has 13 residues. CDR3 coding DNA: TGTGCCAGCAGTGACGGGACAGGCAATGGCTACACCTTC. This sequence encodes CASSDGTGNGYTF.

This clonotype was observed a few times. This rearrangement joins TRBV12-3 or TRBV12-4 to TRBJ2-2; D assignment may be TRBD1 or TRBD2 (5 bases each). V dropped 11 bases and J dropped 5 bases, with 27 bases sitting between them. This CDR3 region has 17 residues. This chain's CDR3 is CADGTDIGRDLTGELFF. CDR3 DNA: TGTGCCGACGGGACCGATATTGGACGCGATTTGACCGGGGAGCTGTTTTTT.

This clonotype showed up just a few times. The chain uses TRBV27 and TRBJ2-1, with TRBD2 identical over 9 bases. J lost 4 bases, V lost 8 bases, and 12 bases had no gene match. The CDR3 totals 16 residues. Germline CDR1 reads MNHEY; CDR2 reads SMNVEV (reference sequence). The CDR3 DNA reads as TGTGCCAGCGCCCACGCAAGCGGGGGGCTATACAATGAGCAGTTCTTC. It encodes CASAHASGGLYNEQFF.

This clonotype was counted at least ten times. The chain employs TRBV28 and TRBJ2-1; D possibly corresponds to TRBD1 (7 bases). The germline V gene encodes CDR1 MDHEN and CDR2 SYDVKM. Trimming removed 5 bases at V and 9 bases at J, with 17 bases between. This CDR3 has 14 amino acids. The CDR3 DNA follows: TGTGCCAGCAGTCAGAGGGCCCAGGGGGGTGAGCAGTTCTTC. It specifies CASSQRAQGGEQFF.

The CDR3 here is CSAGTEDLNIQYF. The CDR3, as DNA: TGCAGTGCGGGGACAGAAGATTTAAACATTCAGTACTTC. V gene TRBV20-1 combines with J gene TRBJ2-4, with 7 nucleotides matching TRBD1. This CDR3 has 13 residues. Germline CDR1 and CDR2: DFQATT and SNEGSKA (reference sequence). With 6 bases clipped from V and 6 bases from J, the junction kept 8 bases outside the gene matches.

The chain uses TRBV7-6 and TRBJ1-1, with 10 nucleotides matching TRBD1. V lost 4 bases to trimming and J lost 5 bases; unmatched junction nucleotides: 7. From germline, CDR1 is SGHVS and CDR2 FNYEAQ. The CDR3 totals 15 residues. As DNA, the CDR3 is TGTGCCAGCAGCTGGATCCGGGACAGGGGAACTGAAGCTTTCTTT. Encoded protein: CASSWIRDRGTEAFF.

The V and J genes are TRBV11-3 and TRBJ2-1, with 7 bases identical to TRBD2. Germline V lookup: CDR1 SGHNT, CDR2 YENEEA. The trim removed 5 bases at V and 7 bases at J, leaving 8 bases unmatched. The CDR3 is made up of 14 amino acids. CDR3 sequence: CASSHRDYLNEQFF. CDR3 DNA sequence: TGTGCCAGCAGCCACCGGGACTACCTAAATGAGCAGTTCTTC.

This clonotype was observed many times. This chain's CDR3 is CSVEGQGKDGELFF. As DNA, the CDR3 is TGCAGCGTTGAGGGACAGGGCAAAGACGGGGAGCTGTTTTTT. The chain is built from TRBV29-1 and TRBJ2-2; 9 bases are a match to TRBD1. Germline trimming cut 3 bases from V and 7 bases from J; bases unmatched to any gene: 6. Germline V gene data show CDR1 as SQVTM and CDR2 as ANQGSEA. This CDR3 spans 14 amino acids.

There are many counts of this clonotype. The chain uses TRBV6-5 and TRBJ1-6, with D unclear. This CDR3 has 16 amino acids. Deletions cut 3 bases from V and 5 bases from J, with 14 bases between. Germline CDR1 MNHEY, CDR2 SVGAGI. CDR3 residues: CASSYFPRRDNSPLHF. The CDR3 region has the DNA TGTGCCAGCAGTTATTTTCCTAGGAGGGATAATTCACCCCTCCACTTT.

The chain has TRBV25-1 and TRBJ1-5; a possible D gene is TRBD1 (6 bases). The CDR3 has 14 amino acids. Germline V gene lookup returns CDR1 MGHDK and CDR2 SYGVNS. V gave up 4 bases and J gave up 6 bases, with 13 bases separating them. The CDR3 region is CASSVSGAGQPQHF. The CDR3 nucleotides are TGTGCCAGCAGTGTCTCAGGGGCGGGTCAGCCCCAGCATTTT.

The chain combines TRBV2 with TRBJ2-3; 11 bases align to TRBD2. The CDR3 extends over 16 amino acids. Germline V gene data show CDR1 as SNHLY and CDR2 as FYNNEI. V was pared by 5 bases and J by 6 bases, with 10 bases of the junction left unmatched. CDR3 loop: CASSHRLAGPSDTQYF. The DNA of the CDR3 is TGTGCCAGCAGTCACCGACTAGCGGGGCCTTCGGATACGCAGTATTTT.

The CDR3 here is CARGPGGNQPQHF. The CDR3 bases are TGTGCCAGAGGGCCAGGGGGCAATCAGCCCCAGCATTTT. The chain joins TRBV2 to TRBJ1-5; TRBD1 might be the D (6 bases). V was clipped by 9 bases and J by 2 bases, with 11 bases between them. The CDR3 sequence is 13 residues long. Germline CDR1 is SNHLY and CDR2 is FYNNEI.

This clonotype has just a few counts. CDR3 bases: TGTGCCAGCAGCCGCCCCCCCGTTTTTGCAGGGGAGAGCGAGCAGTACTTC. Translating it yields CASSRPPVFAGESEQYF. This chain joins TRBV7-6 and TRBJ2-7; TRBD1 might be the D (6 bases). Germline assignment: CDR1 SGHVS and CDR2 FNYEAQ. There are 17 residues in the CDR3. The V and J ends lost 5 bases and 6 bases respectively, with 26 bases between them.

In this sample, this clonotype turned up many times. V gene TRBV6-6 combines with J gene TRBJ2-7, with D perhaps TRBD2 (5 bases). The CDR3 runs 17 residues. Trimming left V 0 bases short and J 0 bases short, with 15 bases between. From germline, CDR1 is MNHNY and CDR2 SVGAGI (reference sequence). The CDR3 DNA follows: TGTGCCAGCAGTTACTCGATGCTAGCCAGCACCTCCTACGAGCAGTACTTC. This encodes CASSYSMLASTSYEQYF.

This clonotype occurred a few times. One end of the junction does not line up with germline, which may come from a read error. This chain joins TRBV7-9 and TRBJ2-1; TRBD2 matches 7 bases. Germline CDR1 reads SEHNR; CDR2 reads FQNEAQ (reference sequence). This CDR3 region has 14 residues. CDR3 nucleotide sequence: TGTGCCAGCTCAGCGGGGTTGAGGATCGAGGAGCCGTTCTTC. Protein: CASSAGLRIEEPFF.